The entry below describes one T cell receptor beta chain. The sample originates from a study of CD8 T cells in Susac syndrome. V lost 2 bases and J lost 8, with 6 bases in between. The CDR3 has 12 residues. CDR1 is MNHEY, CDR2 SVGAGI, per germline. An input of roughly 0.45 to 1 ug of RNA was subjected to reverse transcription using random hexamers. Multiplex PCR with immunoSEQ amplified the TCR beta CDR3 across 54 Vbeta and 13 Jbeta. MiXCR, run by TCRdb on the immunoSEQ multiplex PCR reads, gives a single entry per CDR3 protein. The table has about 29,000 distinct CDR3 sequences, around 94% seen once. The chain employs TRBV6-5 and TRBJ2-2, with D possibly being TRBD1 (5 bases). The TCR sequence derives from a human donor in good health. Material for sequencing was CD8+ T cells from PBMCs. DNA for the CDR3: TGTGCCAGCAGTTACGGACATGGGGAGCTGTTTTTT. Amino acids: CASSYGHGELFF.